This TCR beta chain originates from a study of T cells after posttransplantation cyclophosphamide. The V gene's germline CDR1 is MGHRA and CDR2 YSYEKL. Trimming pared 5 bases from V and 8 bases from J, leaving 12 bases between. The CDR3 consists of 12 residues. Sampled 1 year posttransplant, controls received myeloablative marrow transplants, methotrexate and a calcineurin inhibitor. Produced via immunoSEQ multiplex PCR; TCRdb's table is partial and in-frame only. The sample consists of tens of thousands of clones, around 89% of them appearing once. The chain recombines TRBV4-1 with TRBJ1-1; possible D gene TRBD1, 6 bases. Source: PBMCs, taken after an allogeneic stem cell transplant with a calcineurin inhibitor and methotrexate. This receptor was identified in a female patient aged 50-59 years who received an allogeneic stem cell transplant from an unrelated donor, was CMV-positive, and had chronic GVHD only. The T cells may come from the graft donor. CDR3 amino acids: CASSFLGQEAFF. CDR3 DNA: TGCGCCAGCAGCTTCCTAGGACAGGAAGCTTTCTTT.